The present T cell receptor (beta chain) was sequenced within a study of post-analysis software for immune sequencing data. Study-wide context: Relapsing-remitting, secondary progressive and progressive-relapsing multiple sclerosis courses were included. The study's findings and limits: Compared against controls, patients with multiple sclerosis displayed significantly lower normalized Chao1 diversity. With TRBV5-6, TRBV5-1 and TRBV20-1 included, about five TRBV segments were more frequent in patients than in controls.

As to this clonotype: Its antigen is unknown.

Unique molecular identifiers tagged the TCR beta cDNA libraries. Each CDR3 protein gets one entry after TCRdb re-called the PCR reads with MiXCR. The sample holds about 760,000 distinct CDR3 sequences, 25% to 30% seen once. Germline V gives CDR1 SSHAT, CDR2 FNYEAQ (reference sequence). The CDR3 loop spans 13 amino acids. Trimming cost V 5 bases and J 7 bases; bases outside gene matches: 5. V usage is TRBV7-7 and J usage is TRBJ2-1, with 7 positions matching TRBD2. The sequenced sample was blood. The source of this sequence is a girl aged 5-17 years with multiple sclerosis. The CDR3 DNA reads TGTGCCAGCAGCCCCTCGGGGGGTAATGAGCAGTTCTTC. It encodes CASSPSGGNEQFF.